This is a list of T cell receptor beta chains from one sample in a study of control samples from healthy donors and cancer patients. Assay: immunoSEQ multiplex PCR; the TCRdb copy retains only in-frame clones and omits some. The sample lists about 130,000 clones; about 95% were seen once. Sequenced sample: PBMCs. The receptors were sampled from a man in his sixties with colorectal cancer. Both conserved end residues are part of each CDR3. A D gene is named only where the DNA matches it firmly. Size values are once, few and many counts, or a class for expanded clones, and some rows have none.

J gene,clone size,D gene,CDR3 length,V gene,CDR3 protein,CDR3 DNA
TRBJ2-1,.,.,13,TRBV7-2,CASSPGGTIEQFF,TGTGCCAGCAGCCCAGGGGGGACGATTGAGCAGTTCTTC
TRBJ1-5,.,.,14,TRBV19,CASSMREMNQPQHF,TGTGCCAGTAGTATGAGGGAGATGAATCAGCCCCAGCATTTT
TRBJ2-2,once,.,12,TRBV24-1,CATKGDTGELFF,TGTGCCACCAAGGGGGACACCGGGGAGCTGTTTTTT
TRBJ2-3,.,TRBD2,14,TRBV5-6,CASSLGGGTDTQYF,TGTGCCAGCAGCCTGGGGGGGGGCACAGATACGCAGTATTTT
TRBJ2-2,.,.,14,TRBV24-1,CATTLGPRTGELFF,TGTGCCACCACACTCGGGCCGAGGACCGGGGAGCTGTTTTTT
TRBJ2-5,.,TRBD1,16,TRBV2,CASSEAGQGPSETQYF,TGTGCCAGCAGTGAAGCGGGACAGGGACCATCAGAGACCCAGTACTTC
TRBJ1-5,.,.,16,TRBV11-2,CASSSGRGRGSQPQHF,TGTGCCAGCAGCTCCGGAAGGGGGAGGGGGAGTCAGCCCCAGCATTTT
TRBJ2-3,.,.,13,TRBV7-2,CASSSAAGDTQYF,TGTGCCAGCTCTAGCGCGGCGGGAGATACGCAGTATTTT
TRBJ2-3,.,TRBD1,15,TRBV14,CASRSDRGLTDTQYF,TGTGCCAGCAGATCGGACAGGGGACTCACAGATACGCAGTATTTT
TRBJ2-1,.,TRBD2,17,TRBV7-8,CASSLARRGWSYNEQFF,TGTGCCAGCAGCTTAGCGCGGCGGGGGTGGTCCTACAATGAGCAGTTCTTC
TRBJ1-3,.,.,16,TRBV3-1/TRBV3-2,CASSQETRISGNTIYF,TGTGCCAGCAGCCAAGAAACCAGAATCTCTGGAAACACCATATATTTT
TRBJ2-7,.,.,17,TRBV2,CASAGRRGHRSSYEQYF,TGTGCCAGCGCAGGTCGCCGGGGACACCGGAGCTCCTACGAGCAGTACTTC